These 27 T cell receptor beta chains were sequenced from one sample in a study of blood T cell repertoires in COVID-19. The method was immunoSEQ multiplex PCR; TCRdb's version includes in-frame clones alone and lacks a portion of them. The table shows under 300,000 clones, with about 91% occurring only once. The sequenced material came from PBMCs or T cells enriched from blood (not recorded which). These receptors all stem from a woman aged 40-49 years with acute COVID-19.

The rearrangement uses TRBV7-2 and TRBJ2-3; the match to TRBD2 covers 9 bases. CDR1 is SGHTA and CDR2 is FQGNSA in the germline V gene. The length of the CDR3 is 15 residues. The junction had 6 bases not matched to a gene; V was cut back by 6 bases and J by 2 bases. The CDR3 nucleotides read TGTGCCAGCAGACCTAGCGGGGCCCTCACAGATACGCAGTATTTT. This codes for CASRPSGALTDTQYF.

The chain recombines TRBV5-1 with TRBJ2-5, with 7 bases fitting TRBD2. The CDR3 loop spans 14 amino acids. The V gene's germline CDR1 is SGHRS and CDR2 YFSETQ. Losses at the gene ends were 3 bases for V and 4 bases for J; bases not matched to a gene: 6. The CDR3 here is CASSWEGRGETQYF. DNA of the CDR3: TGCGCCAGCAGCTGGGAGGGGAGGGGAGAGACCCAGTACTTC.

V usage is TRBV7-2 and J usage is TRBJ2-5; 8 bases map to TRBD2. V shed 5 bases and J 6 bases; nucleotides not matched to a gene: 8. The germline V gene encodes CDR1 SGHTA and CDR2 FQGNSA. The CDR3 consists of 14 residues. CDR3 residues: CASSPAGGGKTQYF. CDR3 nucleotides: TGTGCCAGCAGCCCCGCGGGGGGAGGGAAGACCCAGTACTTC.

A single count supports this clone. The gene calls are TRBV14 and TRBJ1-1; tentative D call: TRBD1 (5 bases). CDR1 and CDR2 (germline): SGHDN, FVKESK. The V and J ends lost 6 bases and 8 bases respectively, with 19 bases between them. The CDR3 length is 14 residues. CDR3 sequence: CASRLIQGLTEAFF. The CDR3 DNA sequence: TGTGCCAGCAGGCTAATCCAGGGATTGACGGAAGCTTTCTTT. Together with reference TRBV14 and TRBJ1-1, the CDR3 gives the full variable domain: EAGVTQFPSHSVIEKGQTVTLRCDPISGHDNLYWYRRVMGKEIKFLLHFVKESKQDESGMPNNRFLAERTGGTYSTLKVQPAELEDSGVYFCASRLIQGLTEAFFGQGTRLTVV.

V usage is TRBV6-2 or TRBV6-3 and J usage is TRBJ2-7, with 8 bases aligning to TRBD2. V was pared by 6 bases and J by 3 bases, with 7 bases of the junction left unmatched. The CDR3 is made up of 14 amino acids. Germline CDR1 MNHEY, CDR2 SVGEGT. CDR3 residues: CASSAGTSLYEQYV. As DNA, the CDR3 is TGTGCCAGCAGCGCCGGGACTAGTCTCTACGAGCAGTACGTC.

The chain has TRBV19 and TRBJ2-7; D is unresolved. The germline CDR1 and CDR2 sequences are LNHDA and SQIVND (reference sequence). CDR3 length: 13 amino acids. V dropped 0 bases and J dropped 3 bases, with 6 bases sitting between them. In DNA form, the CDR3 reads TGTGCCAGTAGTATAGACAAGCTCTACGAGCAGTACGTC. Amino acids: CASSIDKLYEQYV.

This sequence joins TRBV5-1 and TRBJ1-3; TRBD1 might be the D (6 bases). Germline CDR1 and CDR2: SGHRS and YFSETQ. Trimming took 4 bases from V and 3 from J, leaving 14 bases between them. This CDR3 spans 15 amino acids. The CDR3 spells CASSGGGTNGNTIYF. Written as DNA, the CDR3 is TGCGCCAGCAGCGGCGGTGGGACAAATGGAAACACCATATATTTT. The full variable domain, its missing parts supplied by reference TRBV5-1 and TRBJ1-3, is KAGVTQTPRYLIKTRGQQVTLSCSPISGHRSVSWYQQTPGQGLQFLFEYFSETQRNKGNFPGRFSGRQFSNSRSEMNVSTLELGDSALYLCASSGGGTNGNTIYFGEGSWLTVV.

The chain recombines TRBV7-9 with TRBJ1-1, with TRBD1 as a possible D gene (5 bases). Trimming removed 2 bases at V and 1 base at J, with 11 bases between. CDR3 size: 15 residues. The germline gives CDR1 SEHNR, CDR2 FQNEAQ (reference sequence). The chain's CDR3 is CASSLSLGGNTEAFF. The CDR3 region has the DNA TGTGCCAGCAGCTTAAGTCTCGGGGGGAACACTGAAGCTTTCTTT.

The V gene is TRBV9, the J gene TRBJ1-4; 8 positions match TRBD1. V was clipped by 3 bases and J by 7 bases; unmatched bases: 8. Germline loops: CDR1 SGDLS, CDR2 YYNGEE. The CDR3 contains 15 residues. Written as DNA, the CDR3 is TGTGCCAGCAGCGCGGGGGACAGGTCCTCTGAAAAACTGTTTTTT. Protein product: CASSAGDRSSEKLFF. Complete variable domain (other parts from reference TRBV9 and TRBJ1-4): DSGVTQTPKHLITATGQRVTLRCSPRSGDLSVYWYQQSLDQGLQFLIQYYNGEERAKGNILERFSAQQFPDLHSELNLSSLELGDSALYFCASSAGDRSSEKLFFGSGTQLSVL.

This clone showed up just once. This chain joins TRBV3-1 (or the pseudogene TRBV3-2) and TRBJ2-7; 9 nucleotides agree with TRBD2. Looked up from germline, CDR1 is LGHDT and CDR2 is YNNKEL (reference sequence). Trimming at V came to 1 base and at J to 0 bases, leaving 4 bases not matched to a gene. The CDR3 is 16 residues long. The CDR3 spells CASSQGGSGGSYEQYF. In DNA form, the CDR3 reads TGTGCCAGCAGCCAAGGGGGTAGCGGGGGCTCCTACGAGCAGTACTTC.

The chain couples TRBV27 to TRBJ2-3, with 7 bases matching TRBD2. Germline V lookup: CDR1 MNHEY, CDR2 SMNVEV (reference sequence). With 5 bases clipped from V and 2 bases from J, the junction kept 7 bases outside the gene matches. There are 15 residues in the CDR3. CDR3 protein: CASSGREAHTDTQYF. CDR3 nucleotides: TGTGCCAGCAGTGGTCGGGAGGCCCACACAGATACGCAGTATTTT.

The gene calls are TRBV30 and TRBJ2-5, with D possibly TRBD2 on 5 matching bases. The V end was cut by 0 bases, the J end by 7 bases, with 15 bases between. Looked up from germline, CDR1 is GTSNPN and CDR2 is SVGIG (reference sequence). The CDR3 is 14 residues long. This chain's CDR3 is CAWSVSRAEGTQYF. DNA for the CDR3: TGTGCCTGGAGTGTATCGCGGGCAGAAGGGACCCAGTACTTC.

The chain recombines TRBV11-3 with TRBJ2-5; 7 bases agree with TRBD2. This CDR3 has 15 residues. Trimming took 8 bases from V and 6 from J; bases not matched to a gene: 15. Germline CDR1 is SGHNT and CDR2 is YENEEA. CDR3 protein: CASAGPAGEGKTQYF. The CDR3 DNA reads TGTGCCAGCGCCGGGCCCGCGGGAGAGGGAAAGACCCAGTACTTC.

The V gene is TRBV10-1, the J gene TRBJ2-5; D is possibly TRBD1 (6 bases). The V gene's germline CDR1 is WNHNN and CDR2 SYGVQD (reference sequence). CDR3 length: 14 residues. V lost 2 bases and J lost 0, with 7 bases in between. CDR3 bases: TGCGCCAGCAGTGAGGCAGGGGACCAAGAGACCCAGTACTTC. Its protein is CASSEAGDQETQYF.

The CDR3 DNA is TGTGCCAGCAGCTGGGGGGCGAGCGGGAACAATGAGCAGTTCTTC. This sequence encodes CASSWGASGNNEQFF. The rearrangement links TRBV3-1 (or the pseudogene TRBV3-2) to TRBJ2-1; a possible D gene is TRBD2 (7 bases). Per germline, CDR1 LGHDT and CDR2 YNNKEL (reference sequence). The V end lost 5 bases, the J end lost 5 bases, and 16 bases lay between the germline ends. The CDR3 is 15 amino acids.

The rearrangement uses TRBV6-5 and TRBJ2-7; D uncertain. The CDR3 is 13 amino acids. Germline CDR1 reads MNHEY; CDR2 reads SVGAGI. The V and J ends lost 5 bases and 7 bases respectively, with 15 bases between them. The DNA for the CDR3 is TGTGCCAGCAGTAACCGACCTGTCGGGGAGCAGTACGTC. It is translated as CASSNRPVGEQYV.

V gene TRBV30 combines with J gene TRBJ1-2, with a tentative D call TRBD1 (5 bases). CDR1 and CDR2 (germline): GTSNPN, SVGIG (reference sequence). The CDR3 loop spans 12 amino acids. The V gene lost 3 bases and the J gene lost 2 bases, with 7 bases spanning the gap. The DNA for the CDR3 is TGTGCCTGGAGCGACAGCAACTATGGCTACACCTTC. It yields the protein CAWSDSNYGYTF.

This chain uses TRBV7-2 with TRBJ2-1, with D unclear. The germline V and J ends were trimmed by 3 bases and 8 bases, with 5 bases remaining between them. There are 11 residues in the CDR3. The germline V gene encodes CDR1 SGHTA and CDR2 FQGNSA. CDR3 DNA sequence: TGTGCCAGCAGCTTCCAGTATGAGCAGTTCTTC. Translating gives CASSFQYEQFF.

The V gene is TRBV12-3 or TRBV12-4, the J gene TRBJ1-5; TRBD1 matches 7 bases. The CDR3 is made up of 13 amino acids. V was clipped by 6 bases and J by 6 bases; unmatched bases: 5. The CDR3 region has the DNA TGTGCCAGCAGACCGACAGGGAGTCAGCCCCAGCATTTT. Encoded protein: CASRPTGSQPQHF.

Details on this clone: Within the sample, other DNA sequences also encode this same CDR3. The chain has TRBV29-1 and TRBJ1-2; perhaps TRBD1 as D (5 bases). In germline, CDR1 is SQVTM, CDR2 ANQGSEA. The CDR3 runs 12 residues. Trimming left V 3 bases short and J 4 bases short, with 9 bases between. DNA for the CDR3: TGCAGCGTTGATAGGGGAAGCTATGGCTACACCTTC. Its translation: CSVDRGSYGYTF. Looking up the rest from reference TRBV29-1 and TRBJ1-2 gives the full variable domain: SAVISQKPSRDICQRGTSLTIQCQVDSQVTMMFWYRQQPGQSLTLIATANQGSEATYESGFVIDKFPISRPNLTFSTLTVSNMSPEDSSIYLCSVDRGSYGYTFGSGTRLTVV.

The rearrangement links TRBV5-1 to TRBJ2-3, with 14 bases that match TRBD2. V gave up 0 bases and J gave up 12 bases; unmatched junction bases: 15. This CDR3 comprises 18 residues. Germline V CDR1 and CDR2: SGHRS, YFSETQ. CDR3 loop: CASSLAGTSGSAIARQYF. As DNA, the CDR3 is TGCGCCAGCAGCTTGGCCGGGACTAGCGGGAGTGCTATAGCCAGACAGTATTTT.

This chain links TRBV7-6 with TRBJ2-2; the D gene is possibly TRBD1 (6 bases). The CDR3 sequence is 13 residues long. Deletions cut 1 base from V and 6 bases from J, with 6 bases between. From germline, CDR1 is SGHVS and CDR2 FNYEAQ. The CDR3 reads CASSLDRAGELFF. The CDR3 region has the DNA TGTGCCAGCAGCTTAGACAGGGCCGGGGAGCTGTTTTTT.

The V call is TRBV11-2, the J call TRBJ1-1; weak D call: TRBD1 (5 bases). Germline V lookup: CDR1 SGHAT, CDR2 FQNNGV. Trimming removed 0 bases from V and 4 bases from J, with 12 bases in between. CDR3 length equals 15 residues. CDR3 residues: CASSLEQGRSTEAFF. As DNA, the CDR3 is TGTGCCAGCAGCTTAGAGCAGGGTAGAAGCACTGAAGCTTTCTTT.

V usage is TRBV19 and J usage is TRBJ2-1; TRBD1 might be the D (5 bases). This CDR3 contains 15 residues. Trimming took 8 bases from V and 8 from J, leaving 22 bases between them. CDR1 is LNHDA, CDR2 SQIVND, per germline (reference sequence). CDR3 DNA: TGTGCCAGTCGATCTTCGACAGACCTTACAGATGAGCAGTTCTTC. Protein sequence: CASRSSTDLTDEQFF.

Here the CDR3 reads CASSFGRGGETQYF. The DNA for the CDR3 is TGTGCCAGCAGCTTTGGCAGGGGAGGGGAGACCCAGTACTTC. The chain employs TRBV7-2 and TRBJ2-5, with a weak D call TRBD2 (7 bases). CDR1 is SGHTA and CDR2 is FQGNSA in the germline V gene. CDR3 length: 14 residues. The V end was cut by 3 bases, the J end by 5 bases, with 13 bases between. Full variable domain (remainder filled in from reference TRBV7-2 and TRBJ2-5): GAGVSQSPSNKVTEKGKDVELRCDPISGHTALYWYRQSLGQGLEFLIYFQGNSAPDKSGLPSDRFSAERTGGSVSTLTIQRTQQEDSAVYLCASSFGRGGETQYFGPGTRLLVL.

The chain is built from TRBV5-1 and TRBJ1-6; a possible D gene is TRBD1 (6 bases). Germline V gives CDR1 SGHRS, CDR2 YFSETQ. The CDR3 covers 16 residues. Between the trimmed V and J ends, which lost 2 bases and 6 bases, there was a span of 15 bases. CDR3 sequence: CASSLPTGQINSPLHF. The CDR3 nucleotides read TGCGCCAGCAGCTTACCCACTGGACAGATTAATTCACCCCTCCACTTT.

The V and J genes are TRBV10-3 and TRBJ1-3; 10 bases agree with TRBD1. This CDR3 has 15 amino acids. CDR1 ENHRY and CDR2 SYGVKD come from the germline V gene. Trimming cost V 6 bases and J 0 bases; bases outside gene matches: 2. The CDR3 spells CAIRGDRGSGNTIYF. The CDR3 DNA follows: TGTGCCATCAGGGGGGACAGGGGCTCTGGAAACACCATATATTTT.